These 3 T cell receptor beta chains were all obtained from the same sample, sequenced in a study of T cells in Graves' hyperthyroidism and ophthalmopathy (dated by TCRdb to between 2019 and 2020). Library preparation was by multiplex PCR. Sequencing relied on an Illumina HiSeq 2000. Amplification of TCR beta CDR3 regions was carried out from RNA transcripts. The TCR CDR3 was subjected to a first round of RT-PCR using the HTBI primer set and the Qiagen OneStep RT-PCR kit. TCRdb trimmed public reads at Q25 via fastp, called clones via MiXCR and kept in-frame beta chains. Rows merge per CDR3 protein into single entries with the most common DNA and genes. The table for this sample lists about 360,000 distinct CDR3 sequences; around 25% of them were counted only once. The ten largest clones represent about 70% of the sample. The source material was blood. The source is a man aged 50-60 years with Graves' hyperthyroidism.

The chain combines TRBV20-1 with TRBJ2-3; 14 bases match TRBD2. V trimming: 0 bases; J trimming: 6 bases; junction bases outside the gene matches: 2. The CDR3 runs 15 residues. Germline CDR1 DFQATT, CDR2 SNEGSKA (reference sequence). The CDR3 region is CSARDWTSGRDTQYF. In DNA form, the CDR3 reads TGCAGTGCTAGAGATTGGACTAGCGGGAGGGATACGCAGTATTTT.

This sequence joins TRBV9 and TRBJ2-3; TRBD2 agrees at 13 bases. CDR1 SGDLS and CDR2 YYNGEE come from the germline V gene. The V and J ends lost 4 bases and 10 bases, in that order; junction bases with no gene match: 15. The CDR3 has 17 residues. The CDR3 region has the DNA TGTGCCAGCAGCTTAGCGGCGGGACTAGCGGGATCGGGGCCGCAGTATTTT. Translated, it gives CASSLAAGLAGSGPQYF.

Worth noting for this clonotype: Mismatch with germline at one junction end may stem from a read error. The chain joins TRBV12-3 or TRBV12-4 to TRBJ1-4, with D possibly matching TRBD1 (5 bases). The CDR3 is made up of 14 amino acids. CDR3: CASSSTELNEKLLF. Here the CDR3 DNA reads TGTGCCAGCAGTTCGACAGAACTTAATGAAAAACTGCTTTTT.